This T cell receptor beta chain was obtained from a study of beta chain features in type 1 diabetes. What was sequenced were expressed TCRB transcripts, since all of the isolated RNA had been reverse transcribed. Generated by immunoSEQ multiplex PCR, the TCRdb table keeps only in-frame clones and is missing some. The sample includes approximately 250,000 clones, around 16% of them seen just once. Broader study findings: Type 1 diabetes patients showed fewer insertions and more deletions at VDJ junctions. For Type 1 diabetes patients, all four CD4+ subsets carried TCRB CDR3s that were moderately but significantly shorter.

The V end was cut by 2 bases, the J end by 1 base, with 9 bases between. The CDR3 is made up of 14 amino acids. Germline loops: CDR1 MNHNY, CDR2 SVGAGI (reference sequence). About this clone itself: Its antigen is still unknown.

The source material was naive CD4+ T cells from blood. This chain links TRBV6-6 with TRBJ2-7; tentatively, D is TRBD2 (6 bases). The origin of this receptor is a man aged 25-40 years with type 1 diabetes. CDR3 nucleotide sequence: TGTGCCAGCAGTTACGTTAGCGGATCCTACGAGCAGTACTTC. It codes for CASSYVSGSYEQYF.